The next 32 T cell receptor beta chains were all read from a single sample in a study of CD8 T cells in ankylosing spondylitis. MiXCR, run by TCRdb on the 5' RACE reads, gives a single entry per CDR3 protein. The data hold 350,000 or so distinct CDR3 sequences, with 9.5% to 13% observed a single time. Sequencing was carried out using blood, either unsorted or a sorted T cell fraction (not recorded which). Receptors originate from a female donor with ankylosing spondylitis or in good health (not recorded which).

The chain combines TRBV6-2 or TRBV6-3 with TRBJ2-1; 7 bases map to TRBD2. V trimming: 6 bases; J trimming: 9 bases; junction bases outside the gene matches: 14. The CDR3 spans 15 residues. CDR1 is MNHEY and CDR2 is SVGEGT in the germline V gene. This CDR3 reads CASSQGVGGPGEQFF. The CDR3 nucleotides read TGTGCCAGCAGCCAAGGGGTGGGAGGGCCCGGTGAGCAGTTCTTC.

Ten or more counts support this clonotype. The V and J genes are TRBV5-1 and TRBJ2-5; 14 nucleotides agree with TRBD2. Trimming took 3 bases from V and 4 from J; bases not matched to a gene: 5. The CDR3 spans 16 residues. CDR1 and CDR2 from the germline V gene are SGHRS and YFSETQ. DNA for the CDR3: TGCGCCAGCAGCTCGGGGACTAGCGGGAGTGTAGAGACCCAGTACTTC. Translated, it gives CASSSGTSGSVETQYF.

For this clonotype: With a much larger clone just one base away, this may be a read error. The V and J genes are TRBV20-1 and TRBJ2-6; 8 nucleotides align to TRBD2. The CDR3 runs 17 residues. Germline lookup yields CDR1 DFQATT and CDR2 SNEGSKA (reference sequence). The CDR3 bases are TGCTGTGCTAGAGATAGCGGGGAAAGCTCTGGGGCCAACGTCCTGACTTTC. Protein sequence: CCARDSGESSGANVLTF.

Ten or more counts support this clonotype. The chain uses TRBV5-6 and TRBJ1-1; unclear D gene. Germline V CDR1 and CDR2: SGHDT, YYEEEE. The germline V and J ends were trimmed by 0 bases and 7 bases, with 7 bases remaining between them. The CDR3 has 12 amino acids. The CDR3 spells CASSLDAGEAFF. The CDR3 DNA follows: TGTGCCAGCAGCTTGGACGCCGGTGAAGCTTTCTTT.

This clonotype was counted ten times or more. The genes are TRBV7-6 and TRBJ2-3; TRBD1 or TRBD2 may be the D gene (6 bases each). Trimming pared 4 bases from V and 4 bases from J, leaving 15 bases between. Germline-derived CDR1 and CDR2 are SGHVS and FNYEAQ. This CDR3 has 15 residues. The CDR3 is CASSSPGGRSDTQYF. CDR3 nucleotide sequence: TGTGCCAGCAGCTCCCCCGGGGGCAGGTCAGATACGCAGTATTTT.

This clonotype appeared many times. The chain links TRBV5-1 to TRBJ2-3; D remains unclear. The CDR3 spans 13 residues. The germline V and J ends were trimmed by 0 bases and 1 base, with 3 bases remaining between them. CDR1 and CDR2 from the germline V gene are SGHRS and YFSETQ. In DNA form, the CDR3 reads TGCGCCAGCAGCTTGGTGGGCACAGATACGCAGTATTTT. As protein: CASSLVGTDTQYF.

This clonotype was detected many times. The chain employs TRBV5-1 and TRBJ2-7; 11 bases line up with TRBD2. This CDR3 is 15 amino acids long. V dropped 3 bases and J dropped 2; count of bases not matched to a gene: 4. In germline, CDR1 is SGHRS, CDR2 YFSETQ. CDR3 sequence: CASSSGTSGTYEQYF. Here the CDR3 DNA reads TGCGCCAGCAGCTCGGGGACTAGCGGTACCTACGAGCAGTACTTC.

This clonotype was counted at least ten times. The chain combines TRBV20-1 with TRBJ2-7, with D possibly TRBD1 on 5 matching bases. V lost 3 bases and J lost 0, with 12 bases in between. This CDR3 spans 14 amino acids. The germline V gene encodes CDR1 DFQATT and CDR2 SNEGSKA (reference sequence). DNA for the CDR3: TGCAGTGCTAGGATGACAGCTCACTCCTACGAGCAGTACTTC. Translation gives CSARMTAHSYEQYF.

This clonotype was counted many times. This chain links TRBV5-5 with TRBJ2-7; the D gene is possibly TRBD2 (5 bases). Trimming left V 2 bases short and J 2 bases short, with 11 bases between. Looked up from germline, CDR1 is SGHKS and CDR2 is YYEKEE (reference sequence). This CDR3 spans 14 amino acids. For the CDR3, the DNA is TGTGCCAGCAGCTTCTCTAGCTTAGCCTACGAGCAGTACTTC. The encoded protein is CASSFSSLAYEQYF.

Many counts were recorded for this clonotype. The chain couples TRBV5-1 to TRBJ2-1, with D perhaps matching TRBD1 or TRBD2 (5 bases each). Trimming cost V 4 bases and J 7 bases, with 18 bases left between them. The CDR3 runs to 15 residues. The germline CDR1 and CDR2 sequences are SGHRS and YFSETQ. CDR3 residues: CASSVTGTARNEQFF. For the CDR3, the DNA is TGCGCCAGCAGCGTTACCGGGACCGCGCGGAATGAGCAGTTCTTC.

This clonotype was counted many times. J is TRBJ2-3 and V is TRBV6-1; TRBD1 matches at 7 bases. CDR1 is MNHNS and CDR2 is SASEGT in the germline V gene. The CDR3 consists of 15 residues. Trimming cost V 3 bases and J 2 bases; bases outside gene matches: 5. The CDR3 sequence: CASSEKDRTTDTQYF. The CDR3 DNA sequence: TGTGCCAGCAGTGAGAAGGACAGGACCACAGATACGCAGTATTTT.

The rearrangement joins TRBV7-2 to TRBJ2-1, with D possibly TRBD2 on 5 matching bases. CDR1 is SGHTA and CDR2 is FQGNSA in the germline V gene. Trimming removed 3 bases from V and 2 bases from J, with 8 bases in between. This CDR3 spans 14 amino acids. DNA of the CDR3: TGTGCCAGCAGCTTGGACGGGGCCTACAATGAGCAGTTCTTC. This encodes CASSLDGAYNEQFF. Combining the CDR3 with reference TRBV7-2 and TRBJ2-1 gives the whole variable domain GAGVSQSPSNKVTEKGKDVELRCDPISGHTALYWYRQSLGQGLEFLIYFQGNSAPDKSGLPSDRFSAERTGGSVSTLTIQRTQQEDSAVYLCASSLDGAYNEQFFGPGTRLTVL.

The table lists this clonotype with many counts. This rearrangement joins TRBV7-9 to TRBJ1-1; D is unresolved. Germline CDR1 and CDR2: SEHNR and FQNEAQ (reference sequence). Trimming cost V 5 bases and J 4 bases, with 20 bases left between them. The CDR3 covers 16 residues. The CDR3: CASSPLNLGLSTEAFF. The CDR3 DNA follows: TGTGCCAGCAGCCCCCTCAACCTAGGGCTTAGCACTGAAGCTTTCTTT.

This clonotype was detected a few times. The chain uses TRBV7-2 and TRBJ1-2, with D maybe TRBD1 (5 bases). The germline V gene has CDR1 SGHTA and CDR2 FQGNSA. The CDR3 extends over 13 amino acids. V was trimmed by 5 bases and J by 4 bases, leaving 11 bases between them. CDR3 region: CASSGQGSYGYTF. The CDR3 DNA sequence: TGTGCCAGCAGCGGGCAGGGAAGCTATGGCTACACCTTC.

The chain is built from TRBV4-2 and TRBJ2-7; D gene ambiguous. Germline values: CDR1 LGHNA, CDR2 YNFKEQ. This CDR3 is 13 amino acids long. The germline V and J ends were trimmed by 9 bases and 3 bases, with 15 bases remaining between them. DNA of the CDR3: TGTGCCAGGGGCCCCGGGCTCCACTACGAGCAGTACTTC. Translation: CARGPGLHYEQYF.

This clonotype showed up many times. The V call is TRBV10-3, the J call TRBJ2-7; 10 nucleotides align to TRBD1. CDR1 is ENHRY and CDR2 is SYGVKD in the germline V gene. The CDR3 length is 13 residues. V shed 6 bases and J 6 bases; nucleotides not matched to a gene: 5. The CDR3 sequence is CAIRGTGVSEQYF. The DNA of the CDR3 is TGTGCCATCAGAGGGACAGGGGTCAGCGAGCAGTACTTC.

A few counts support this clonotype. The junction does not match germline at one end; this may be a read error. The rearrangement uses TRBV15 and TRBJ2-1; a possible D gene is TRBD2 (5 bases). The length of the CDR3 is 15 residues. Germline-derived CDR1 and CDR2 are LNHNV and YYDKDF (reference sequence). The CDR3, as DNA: TGTGCCACCAGCACTAAGCGGTTCTCCGACAATGAGCAGTTCTTC. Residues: CATSTKRFSDNEQFF.

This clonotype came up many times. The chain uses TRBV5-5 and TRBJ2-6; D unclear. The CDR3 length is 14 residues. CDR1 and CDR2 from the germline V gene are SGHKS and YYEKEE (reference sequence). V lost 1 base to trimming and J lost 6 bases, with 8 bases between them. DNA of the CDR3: TGTGCCAGCAGCTTGTTTAACCAGGCCAACGTCCTGACTTTC. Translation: CASSLFNQANVLTF. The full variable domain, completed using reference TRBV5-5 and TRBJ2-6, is DAGVTQSPTHLIKTRGQQVTLRCSPISGHKSVSWYQQVLGQGPQFIFQYYEKEERGRGNFPDRFSARQFPNYSSELNVNALLLGDSALYLCASSLFNQANVLTFGAGSRLTVL.

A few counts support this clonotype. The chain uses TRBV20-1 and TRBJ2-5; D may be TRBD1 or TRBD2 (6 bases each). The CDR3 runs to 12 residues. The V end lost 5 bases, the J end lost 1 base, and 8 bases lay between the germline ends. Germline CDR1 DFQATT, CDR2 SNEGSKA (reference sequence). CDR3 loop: CSAPGAQETQYF. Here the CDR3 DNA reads TGCAGTGCTCCGGGGGCCCAAGAGACCCAGTACTTC.

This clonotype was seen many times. The CDR3 is CASRPVRRGRVSYNEQFF. CDR3 DNA sequence: TGTGCCAGCAGACCAGTCCGGCGTGGGAGGGTTTCCTACAATGAGCAGTTCTTC. The chain couples TRBV11-2 to TRBJ2-1, with TRBD2 matching 7 bases. This CDR3 is 18 amino acids long. The germline V gene has CDR1 SGHAT and CDR2 FQNNGV. The J segment lost 1 base and the V segment lost 6 bases, leaving 15 bases of the junction unmatched.

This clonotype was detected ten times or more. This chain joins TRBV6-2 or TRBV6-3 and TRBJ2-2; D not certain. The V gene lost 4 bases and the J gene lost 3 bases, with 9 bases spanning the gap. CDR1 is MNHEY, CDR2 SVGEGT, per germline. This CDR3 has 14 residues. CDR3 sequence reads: CASSWGWDTGELFF. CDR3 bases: TGTGCCAGCAGTTGGGGATGGGACACCGGGGAGCTGTTTTTT.

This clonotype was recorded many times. CDR3 loop: CASSGGNSNQPQHF. The CDR3 DNA sequence: TGTGCCAGCAGTGGGGGTAATAGCAATCAGCCCCAGCATTTT. The chain carries TRBV6-1 and TRBJ1-5; D unresolved. Germline V gives CDR1 MNHNS, CDR2 SASEGT. Trimming stripped 4 bases from V and 0 bases from J, with 7 bases between. This CDR3 is built from 14 residues.

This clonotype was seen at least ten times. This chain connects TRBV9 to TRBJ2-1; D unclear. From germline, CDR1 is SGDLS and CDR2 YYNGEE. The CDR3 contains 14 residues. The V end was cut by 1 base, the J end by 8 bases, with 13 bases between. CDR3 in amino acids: CASSVSSGVHEQFF. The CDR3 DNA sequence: TGTGCCAGCAGCGTAAGTAGTGGGGTCCATGAGCAGTTCTTC.

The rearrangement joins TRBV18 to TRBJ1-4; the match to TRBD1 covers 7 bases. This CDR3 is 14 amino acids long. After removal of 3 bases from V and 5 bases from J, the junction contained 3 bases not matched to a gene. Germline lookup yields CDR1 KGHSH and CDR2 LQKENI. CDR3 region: CASSPGQWNEKLFF. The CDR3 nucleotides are TGTGCCAGCTCACCGGGACAGTGGAATGAAAAACTGTTTTTT.

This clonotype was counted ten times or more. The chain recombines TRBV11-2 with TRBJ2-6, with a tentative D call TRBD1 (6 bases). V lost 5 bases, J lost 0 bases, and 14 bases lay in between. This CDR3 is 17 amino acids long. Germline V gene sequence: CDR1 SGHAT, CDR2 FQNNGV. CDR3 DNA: TGTGCCAGCAGCACACGGACAGTAAGCTCTGGGGCCAACGTCCTGACTTTC. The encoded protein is CASSTRTVSSGANVLTF. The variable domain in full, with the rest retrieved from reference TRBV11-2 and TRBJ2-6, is EAGVAQSPRYKIIEKRQSVAFWCNPISGHATLYWYQQILGQGPKLLIQFQNNGVVDDSQLPKDRFSAERLKGVDSTLKIQPAKLEDSAVYLCASSTRTVSSGANVLTFGAGSRLTVL.

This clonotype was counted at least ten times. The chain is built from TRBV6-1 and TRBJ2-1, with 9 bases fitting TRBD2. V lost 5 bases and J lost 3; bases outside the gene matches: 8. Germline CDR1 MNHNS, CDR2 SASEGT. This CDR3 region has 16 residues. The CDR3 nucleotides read TGTGCCAGCAGTCCAGCGCGGCGGGGGGGCTACAATGAGCAGTTCTTC. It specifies CASSPARRGGYNEQFF.

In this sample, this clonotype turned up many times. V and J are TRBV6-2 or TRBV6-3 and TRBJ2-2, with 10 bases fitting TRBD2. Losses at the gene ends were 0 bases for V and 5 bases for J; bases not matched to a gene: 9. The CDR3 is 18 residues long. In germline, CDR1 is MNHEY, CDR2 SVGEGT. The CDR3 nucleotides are TGTGCCAGCAGTTACTCTAGCGGGAGGCCGGGAGGAACCGGGGAGCTGTTTTTT. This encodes CASSYSSGRPGGTGELFF.

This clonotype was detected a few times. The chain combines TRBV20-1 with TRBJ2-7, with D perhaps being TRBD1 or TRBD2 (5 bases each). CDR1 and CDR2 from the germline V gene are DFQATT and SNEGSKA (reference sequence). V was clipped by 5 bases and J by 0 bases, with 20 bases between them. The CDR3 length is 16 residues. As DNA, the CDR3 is TGCAGTGCTCGGGCTTCCGGGGCCTCCCACTCCTACGAGCAGTACTTC. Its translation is CSARASGASHSYEQYF.

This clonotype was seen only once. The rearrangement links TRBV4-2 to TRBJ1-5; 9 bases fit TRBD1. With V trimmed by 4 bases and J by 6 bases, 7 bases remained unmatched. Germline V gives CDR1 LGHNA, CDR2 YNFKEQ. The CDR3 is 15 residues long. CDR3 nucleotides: TGTGCCAGCAGCCCTGGGACAGGGTCATTTCAGCCCCAGCATTTT. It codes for CASSPGTGSFQPQHF.

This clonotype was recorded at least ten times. This chain's CDR3 is CASSLNTPNYGYTF. In DNA, the CDR3 is TGTGCCAGCAGCTTAAACACACCTAACTATGGCTACACCTTC. The J gene is TRBJ1-2, the V gene TRBV7-9; D not resolved. From germline, CDR1 is SEHNR and CDR2 FQNEAQ (reference sequence). The ends were cut back, 2 bases at V and 0 bases at J, with 7 bases in the middle. This CDR3 is built from 14 residues.

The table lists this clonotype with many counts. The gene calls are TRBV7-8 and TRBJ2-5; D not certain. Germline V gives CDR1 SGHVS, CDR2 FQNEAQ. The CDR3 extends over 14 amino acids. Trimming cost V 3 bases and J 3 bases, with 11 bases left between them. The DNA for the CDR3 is TGTGCCAGCAGCTTTTTAGGCGGTAAAGAGACCCAGTACTTC. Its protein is CASSFLGGKETQYF.

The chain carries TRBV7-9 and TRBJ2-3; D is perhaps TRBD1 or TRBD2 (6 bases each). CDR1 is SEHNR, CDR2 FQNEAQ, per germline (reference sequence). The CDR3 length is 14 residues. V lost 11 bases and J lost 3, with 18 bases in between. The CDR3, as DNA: TGTGCCTCCAACCCGGGGGCGGGGACAGATACGCAGTATTTT. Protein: CASNPGAGTDTQYF.